The TCR beta chain described here comes from a study of shared clonotypes between healthy human individuals. The CDR3 totals 16 residues. Germline V gene lookup returns CDR1 SGHDT and CDR2 YYEEEE. V was pared by 0 bases and J by 7 bases, with 12 bases of the junction left unmatched. Sorted subsets were amplified in replicate PCRs using 200 ng DNA, some 31,000 T cell genomes. The repertoire was sequenced with immunoSEQ multiplex PCR; TCRdb's copy has only in-frame clones and lacks some. The data show nearly 750,000 clones, around 77% seen once. This clone showed up just a few times. The TCR was taken from a woman in her twenties or thirties in good health. V gene TRBV5-6 combines with J gene TRBJ2-7; 8 bases are a match to TRBD2. The sample was memory CD4+ T cells sorted from blood. Subset defined: CD45RA-negative fraction. CDR3 sequence reads: CASSLDISGTMGEQYF. The CDR3 nucleotides are TGTGCCAGCAGCTTGGATATTAGCGGGACCATGGGAGAGCAGTACTTC.